The 29 T cell receptor beta chains below come from one sample, sequenced in a study of cytomegalovirus exposure and HLA in healthy donors. The primer mix had 60 Vbeta and 13 Jbeta primers. Produced via immunoSEQ multiplex PCR; TCRdb's table is partial and in-frame only. The sample consists of under 150,000 clones, roughly 80% of them appearing once. The sample consisted of PBMCs. Receptors were obtained from a woman between 45 and 65 years old in good health and CMV-seropositive.

The V gene is TRBV4-1, the J gene TRBJ1-6, with 7 bases lining up with TRBD1. J lost 7 bases, V lost 1 base, and 10 bases had no gene match. Germline V gene sequence: CDR1 MGHRA, CDR2 YSYEKL. The CDR3 has 17 amino acids. The CDR3 spells CASSQGRQGGRNSPLHF. The CDR3 nucleotides read TGCGCCAGCAGCCAAGGCCGACAGGGTGGAAGAAATTCACCCCTCCACTTT.

The V call is TRBV5-5, the J call TRBJ1-4; D is possibly TRBD1 (5 bases). This CDR3 spans 16 amino acids. Trimming stripped 2 bases from V and 4 bases from J, with 15 bases between. The germline gives CDR1 SGHKS, CDR2 YYEKEE (reference sequence). The CDR3 sequence is CASSLWGSGVNEKLFF. CDR3 nucleotides: TGTGCCAGCAGCTTATGGGGCTCGGGTGTTAATGAAAAACTGTTTTTT. Full variable domain (outside the CDR3, taken from reference TRBV5-5 and TRBJ1-4): DAGVTQSPTHLIKTRGQQVTLRCSPISGHKSVSWYQQVLGQGPQFIFQYYEKEERGRGNFPDRFSARQFPNYSSELNVNALLLGDSALYLCASSLWGSGVNEKLFFGSGTQLSVL.

The chain carries TRBV7-2 and TRBJ2-7, with D perhaps TRBD2 (5 bases). V lost 5 bases to trimming and J lost 3 bases, with 14 bases between them. Germline CDR1 reads SGHTA; CDR2 reads FQGNSA. This CDR3 has 14 residues. The CDR3 region is CASSRGKGGYEQYF. The DNA for the CDR3 is TGTGCCAGCAGCCGGGGTAAAGGAGGCTACGAGCAGTACTTC.

This clone was observed a handful of times. J is TRBJ2-3 and V is TRBV6-4, with 10 bases lining up with TRBD2. With V trimmed by 4 bases and J by 4 bases, 5 bases remained unmatched. Germline V gives CDR1 MRHNA, CDR2 SNTAGT. CDR3 length: 15 residues. CDR3 nucleotide sequence: TGTGCCAGCAGTGTCAGCGGGGGGGCAGCAGATACGCAGTATTTT. Protein: CASSVSGGAADTQYF.

J is TRBJ2-2 and V is TRBV20-1, with TRBD1 as a possible D gene (5 bases). Germline assignment: CDR1 DFQATT and CDR2 SNEGSKA (reference sequence). The V end was cut by 6 bases, the J end by 9 bases, with 11 bases between. This CDR3 has 11 amino acids. DNA of the CDR3: TGCAGTGCCAAAACAGGCAGGGAGCTGTTTTTT. It is translated as CSAKTGRELFF.

This chain links TRBV4-3 with TRBJ2-1; D perhaps matches TRBD1 (6 bases). Trimming removed 4 bases from V and 0 bases from J, with 13 bases in between. Germline lookup yields CDR1 LGHNA and CDR2 YSLEER. There are 16 residues in the CDR3. This CDR3 is CASSPGTRSSYNEQFF. The CDR3 nucleotides read TGCGCCAGCAGCCCCGGGACACGTAGCTCCTACAATGAGCAGTTCTTC.

The rearrangement uses TRBV19 and TRBJ1-1, with TRBD1 matching over 7 bases. V shed 6 bases, J shed 3 bases, and the junction held 4 bases outside the gene matches. Germline CDR1 is LNHDA and CDR2 is SQIVND (reference sequence). CDR3 length equals 13 residues. The CDR3 loop reads CASSNTGDTEAFF. The CDR3, as DNA: TGTGCCAGTAGCAACACAGGGGACACTGAAGCTTTCTTT.

V and J are TRBV18 and TRBJ1-1, with a possible D match to TRBD1 (5 bases). This CDR3 is 14 amino acids long. Germline V lookup: CDR1 KGHSH, CDR2 LQKENI. Trimming cost V 1 base and J 1 base, with 7 bases left between them. DNA for the CDR3: TGTGCCAGCTCACCACGACAGCCGAACACTGAAGCTTTCTTT. This encodes CASSPRQPNTEAFF. Variable domain in full (rest from reference TRBV18 and TRBJ1-1): NAGVMQNPRHLVRRRGQEARLRCSPMKGHSHVYWYRQLPEEGLKFMVYLQKENIIDESGMPKERFSAEFPKEGPSILRIQQVVRGDSAAYFCASSPRQPNTEAFFGQGTRLTVV.

This clone was seen a single time. V usage is TRBV28 and J usage is TRBJ1-3; 7 nucleotides line up with TRBD1. V dropped 2 bases and J dropped 9; count of bases not matched to a gene: 19. Germline V gene data show CDR1 as MDHEN and CDR2 as SYDVKM. This CDR3 has 18 residues. The CDR3 protein is CASSLRTGTAGVMTTIYF. The DNA for the CDR3 is TGTGCCAGCAGTTTACGGACCGGGACAGCCGGGGTTATGACCACCATATATTTT.

The chain uses TRBV10-3 and TRBJ1-2, with D uncertain. Trimming shortened V by 7 bases and J by 4 bases, and 16 bases separated the two germline ends. CDR1 is ENHRY, CDR2 SYGVKD, per germline. The CDR3 runs 14 residues. The CDR3 sequence: CAITNTEGGYGYTF. The CDR3 bases are TGTGCCATCACCAACACGGAAGGCGGCTATGGCTACACCTTC.

CDR3 sequence: CASSFQGGLDTEAFF. DNA of the CDR3: TGTGCCAGCAGCTTCCAAGGGGGCTTGGACACTGAAGCTTTCTTT. The V call is TRBV7-9, the J call TRBJ1-1; 7 positions match TRBD1. The CDR3 spans 15 residues. After removal of 3 bases from V and 3 bases from J, the junction contained 7 bases not matched to a gene. Germline V gives CDR1 SEHNR, CDR2 FQNEAQ (reference sequence).

V usage is TRBV2 and J usage is TRBJ2-5; 8 bases are a match to TRBD2. V was clipped by 4 bases and J by 4 bases; unmatched bases: 2. The CDR3 spans 13 residues. The germline V gene has CDR1 SNHLY and CDR2 FYNNEI. CDR3 sequence (DNA): TGTGCCAGCAGTGTCGGGGGGGGAGAGACCCAGTACTTC. Translating gives CASSVGGGETQYF.

In this sample, this clone turned up once. The rearrangement uses TRBV28 and TRBJ2-1, with 7 bases lining up with TRBD2. V lost 5 bases, J lost 0 bases, and 4 bases stayed unmatched. The CDR3 sequence is 15 residues long. Per germline, CDR1 MDHEN and CDR2 SYDVKM. The CDR3 loop is CASSNRGVSYNEQFF. The CDR3 coding sequence is TGTGCCAGCAGTAACCGGGGGGTCTCCTACAATGAGCAGTTCTTC.

The chain combines TRBV7-3 with TRBJ1-1; 11 nucleotides match TRBD1. The ends lost 3 bases at V and 6 bases at J; junction bases unmatched: 6. CDR3 length: 15 residues. CDR1 is SGHTA, CDR2 FQGTGA, per germline. The CDR3, as DNA: TGTGCCAGCAGCTTCTCCGGGACAGGGGGTTCTGAAGCTTTCTTT. This encodes CASSFSGTGGSEAFF. The whole variable domain, filled in from reference TRBV7-3 and TRBJ1-1, reads GAGVSQTPSNKVTEKGKYVELRCDPISGHTALYWYRQSLGQGPEFLIYFQGTGAADDSGLPNDRFFAVRPEGSVSTLKIQRTERGDSAVYLCASSFSGTGGSEAFFGQGTRLTVV.

The V and J genes are TRBV18 and TRBJ2-1; TRBD2 is a possible D gene (7 bases). CDR1 and CDR2 from the germline V gene are KGHSH and LQKENI. V lost 0 bases, J lost 8 bases, and 11 bases lay in between. The CDR3 loop spans 14 amino acids. The CDR3 sequence is CASSPPGGRDEQFF. In DNA, the CDR3 is TGTGCCAGCTCACCACCAGGGGGGAGGGATGAGCAGTTCTTC.

This clone was recorded a few times. The chain links TRBV2 to TRBJ2-3; the D gene is possibly TRBD1 (6 bases). Germline-derived CDR1 and CDR2 are SNHLY and FYNNEI. The V end lost 5 bases, the J end lost 2 bases, and 14 bases lay between the germline ends. The CDR3 totals 15 residues. In nucleotides, the CDR3 is TGTGCCAGCAGTTCCGAGGGGGTCTTCACAGATACGCAGTATTTT. It specifies CASSSEGVFTDTQYF.

The V and J genes are TRBV28 and TRBJ2-5; D not certain. V lost 4 bases to trimming and J lost 10 bases, with 7 bases between them. CDR1 is MDHEN, CDR2 SYDVKM, per germline. CDR3 length equals 10 residues. The CDR3, as DNA: TGTGCCAGCAGTTCGAAACTCCAGTACTTC. Translated: CASSSKLQYF.

The rearrangement links TRBV28 to TRBJ1-5; the D is unclear. CDR3 length: 16 residues. Germline loops: CDR1 MDHEN, CDR2 SYDVKM. Trimming pared 7 bases from V and 0 bases from J, leaving 16 bases between. As DNA, the CDR3 is TGTGCCAGCACCCCCGTGGCGGGATATAGCAATCAGCCCCAGCATTTT. Its protein is CASTPVAGYSNQPQHF. Filled out from reference TRBV28 and TRBJ1-5, the complete variable domain reads DVKVTQSSRYLVKRTGEKVFLECVQDMDHENMFWYRQDPGLGLRLIYFSYDVKMKEKGDIPEGYSVSREKKERFSLILESASTNQTSMYLCASTPVAGYSNQPQHFGDGTRLSIL.

The chain joins TRBV4-3 to TRBJ1-1, with D maybe TRBD1 (6 bases). The germline V gene has CDR1 LGHNA and CDR2 YSLEER. Trimming shortened V by 6 bases and J by 1 base, and 18 bases separated the two germline ends. The CDR3 covers 16 residues. The DNA of the CDR3 is TGCGCCAGCAGTCAAACGTGGGGGGGACAGAACACTGAAGCTTTCTTT. Protein: CASSQTWGGQNTEAFF.

This clone was counted only a few times. The chain is built from TRBV30 and TRBJ1-6, with D unresolved. Germline-derived CDR1 and CDR2 are GTSNPN and SVGIG (reference sequence). This CDR3 comprises 13 residues. Between the trimmed V and J ends, which lost 5 bases and 7 bases, there was a span of 12 bases. The DNA for the CDR3 is TGTGCCTGGGCCCGAGCGGGAAATTCACCCCTCCACTTT. The encoded protein is CAWARAGNSPLHF.

V gene TRBV6-1 combines with J gene TRBJ2-5, with 8 nucleotides matching TRBD2. The CDR3 extends over 13 amino acids. J gave up 5 bases and V 6 bases, and 5 bases lay outside the gene matches. The V gene's germline CDR1 is MNHNS and CDR2 SASEGT. The CDR3 region is CASRSSGAETQYF. CDR3 DNA sequence: TGTGCCAGCAGGAGTAGCGGGGCTGAGACCCAGTACTTC.

V gene TRBV7-9 combines with J gene TRBJ2-1, with 11 bases fitting TRBD2. V was clipped by 5 bases and J by 7 bases; unmatched bases: 10. This CDR3 region has 16 residues. Looked up from germline, CDR1 is SEHNR and CDR2 is FQNEAQ (reference sequence). The CDR3 DNA reads as TGTGCCAGCAGCCATCGGGTTAGCGGGGGGGCAAATGAGCAGTTCTTC. Translating gives CASSHRVSGGANEQFF.

The rearrangement links TRBV27 to TRBJ1-5; weak D call: TRBD1 (5 bases). Between the trimmed V and J ends, which lost 5 bases and 5 bases, there was a span of 13 bases. Germline V gene sequence: CDR1 MNHEY, CDR2 SMNVEV (reference sequence). This CDR3 has 14 amino acids. CDR3 protein: CASSRGIADQPQHF. The CDR3, as DNA: TGTGCCAGCAGTAGGGGAATCGCAGATCAGCCCCAGCATTTT.

Ten or more counts support this clone. The chain couples TRBV7-9 to TRBJ1-1, with TRBD1 matching over 8 bases. J lost 2 bases, V lost 6 bases, and 5 bases had no gene match. CDR3 length: 14 residues. Germline loops: CDR1 SEHNR, CDR2 FQNEAQ (reference sequence). The CDR3 nucleotides read TGTGCCAGCAGTGAAGGACAGGGCAACACTGAAGCTTTCTTT. It specifies CASSEGQGNTEAFF.

The chain links TRBV30 to TRBJ2-5; 7 bases map to TRBD2. V trimming: 0 bases; J trimming: 3 bases; junction bases outside the gene matches: 4. CDR1 and CDR2 from the germline V gene are GTSNPN and SVGIG (reference sequence). This CDR3 region has 14 residues. In nucleotides, the CDR3 is TGTGCCTGGAGTGTTACCGGGGGGAAAGAGACCCAGTACTTC. As protein: CAWSVTGGKETQYF.

The rearrangement joins TRBV19 to TRBJ2-5; TRBD2 matches at 9 bases. Germline CDR1 and CDR2: LNHDA and SQIVND (reference sequence). CDR3 length: 14 amino acids. After removal of 5 bases from V and 4 bases from J, the junction contained 5 bases not matched to a gene. The CDR3 DNA sequence: TGTGCCAGTAGTCCCGGGACTAGCCTAGAGACCCAGTACTTC. Encoded protein: CASSPGTSLETQYF.

The rearrangement uses TRBV28 and TRBJ1-4; no clear D. Germline-derived CDR1 and CDR2 are MDHEN and SYDVKM. The germline V and J ends were trimmed by 7 bases and 7 bases, with 13 bases remaining between them. The CDR3 has 13 residues. The CDR3 DNA reads as TGTGCCAGCAATCTCCCTGGGCGTGAAAAACTGTTTTTT. Encoded protein: CASNLPGREKLFF.

This clone has a count of ten or more. The chain recombines TRBV9 with TRBJ1-1; unclear D gene. This CDR3 is built from 14 residues. V lost 3 bases to trimming and J lost 1 base, with 10 bases between them. Per the germline V gene, CDR1 is SGDLS and CDR2 is YYNGEE. Here the CDR3 DNA reads TGTGCCAGCAGCGCCCTTCACGGGAACACTGAAGCTTTCTTT. Translating gives CASSALHGNTEAFF. Filled out from reference TRBV9 and TRBJ1-1, the complete variable domain reads DSGVTQTPKHLITATGQRVTLRCSPRSGDLSVYWYQQSLDQGLQFLIQYYNGEERAKGNILERFSAQQFPDLHSELNLSSLELGDSALYFCASSALHGNTEAFFGQGTRLTVV.

This clone has a handful of counts. This chain links TRBV2 with TRBJ2-1, with D tentatively TRBD2 (6 bases). CDR3 size: 14 residues. Germline V gene data show CDR1 as SNHLY and CDR2 as FYNNEI. V lost 4 bases, J lost 4 bases, and 11 bases lay in between. The CDR3 bases are TGTGCCAGCAGTGCTTTCGGGGGTTACAATGAGCAGTTCTTC. Translation gives CASSAFGGYNEQFF.